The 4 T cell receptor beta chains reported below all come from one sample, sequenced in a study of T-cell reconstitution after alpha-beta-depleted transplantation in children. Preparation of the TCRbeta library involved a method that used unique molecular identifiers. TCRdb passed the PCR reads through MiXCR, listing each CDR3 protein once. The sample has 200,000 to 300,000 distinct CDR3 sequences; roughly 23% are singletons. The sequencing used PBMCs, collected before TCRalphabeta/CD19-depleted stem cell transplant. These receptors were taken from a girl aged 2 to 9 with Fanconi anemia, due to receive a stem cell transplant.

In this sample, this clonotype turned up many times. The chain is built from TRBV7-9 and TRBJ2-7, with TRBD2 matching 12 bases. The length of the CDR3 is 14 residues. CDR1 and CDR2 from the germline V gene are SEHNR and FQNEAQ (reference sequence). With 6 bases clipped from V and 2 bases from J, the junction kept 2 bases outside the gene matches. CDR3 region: CASSLAGGAYEQYF. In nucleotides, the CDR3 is TGTGCCAGCAGTCTAGCGGGGGGGGCCTACGAGCAGTACTTC.

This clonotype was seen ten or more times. The CDR3 is CSVEMNYEQYF. DNA of the CDR3: TGCAGCGTTGAGATGAACTACGAGCAGTACTTC. The chain employs TRBV29-1 and TRBJ2-7; the D is unclear. The germline V and J ends were trimmed by 3 bases and 3 bases, with 6 bases remaining between them. The CDR3 is 11 amino acids. CDR1 is SQVTM, CDR2 ANQGSEA, per germline.

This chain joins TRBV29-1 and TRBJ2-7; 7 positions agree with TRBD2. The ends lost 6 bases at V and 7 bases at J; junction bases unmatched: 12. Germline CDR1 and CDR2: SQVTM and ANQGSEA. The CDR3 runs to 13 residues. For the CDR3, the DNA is TGCAGCGTCTGGTCCGGGGGGAAGCGGGAGCAGTACTTC. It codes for CSVWSGGKREQYF.

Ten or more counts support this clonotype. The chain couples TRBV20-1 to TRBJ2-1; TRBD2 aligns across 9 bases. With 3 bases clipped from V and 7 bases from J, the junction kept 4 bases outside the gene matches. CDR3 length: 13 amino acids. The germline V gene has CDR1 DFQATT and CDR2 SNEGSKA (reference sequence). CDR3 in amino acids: CSARELAGNEQFF. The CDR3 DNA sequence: TGCAGTGCTAGGGAACTAGCGGGTAATGAGCAGTTCTTC.